This is a list of T cell receptor beta chains from one sample in a study of cytomegalovirus exposure and HLA in healthy donors. This table comes from immunoSEQ multiplex PCR, and its TCRdb copy is limited to in-frame clones, with some not included. The repertoire holds more than 140,000 clones, with approximately 80% as singletons. Sequenced: PBMCs. These receptors originate from a woman aged 40-49 years in good health and CMV-seronegative. Each CDR3 is given with its conserved first and last residue. D genes are given only for firm matches. Clone sizes are given selectively: once, few, many, or a class where the clone is expanded.

v_call	j_call	clone_size	d_call	cdr3_aa	cdr3_nt
TRBV6-7	TRBJ2-1	NA	TRBD2	CASTGTSGTDEQFF	TGTGCCAGCACCGGGACTAGCGGGACCGATGAGCAGTTCTTC
TRBV19	TRBJ2-2	NA	NA	CASSDGFTGNTGELFF	TGTGCCAGTAGCGATGGATTTACGGGAAACACCGGGGAGCTGTTTTTT
TRBV6-6	TRBJ2-7	NA	NA	CASSSPSARGYEQYF	TGTGCCAGCAGTTCCCCGTCGGCGAGAGGCTACGAGCAGTACTTC
TRBV7-6	TRBJ2-7	NA	TRBD1	CASSLVPDRGLYEQYF	TGTGCCAGCAGCTTAGTGCCTGACAGGGGGCTGTACGAGCAGTACTTC
TRBV7-9	TRBJ2-2	once	NA	CASSSAAGWNTGELFF	TGTGCCAGCAGCTCAGCGGCAGGGTGGAACACCGGGGAGCTGTTTTTT
TRBV29-1	TRBJ2-1	NA	NA	CSVEDFGADSLDEQFF	TGCAGCGTTGAAGATTTCGGGGCGGACAGTCTCGATGAGCAGTTCTTC
TRBV6-1	TRBJ1-2	NA	TRBD1	CASSEAGTGLYGYTF	TGTGCCAGCAGTGAAGCGGGGACAGGGCTCTATGGCTACACCTTC
TRBV28	TRBJ2-1	NA	NA	CASSFWGRSFREQFF	TGTGCCAGCAGTTTCTGGGGGCGCAGTTTTCGTGAGCAGTTCTTC
TRBV6-1	TRBJ2-1	NA	TRBD2	CASSFLADNEQFF	TGTGCCAGCAGTTTCCTAGCGGACAATGAGCAGTTCTTC
TRBV19	TRBJ1-4	NA	NA	CASSPLPPERGNEKLFF	TGTGCCAGTAGTCCGCTTCCCCCGGAGCGTGGCAATGAAAAACTGTTTTTT
TRBV5-4	TRBJ2-7	NA	TRBD1	CASSFGQGDYEQYF	TGTGCCAGCAGCTTCGGACAGGGGGACTACGAGCAGTACTTC
TRBV28	TRBJ2-4	once	NA	CASSSGGAIAKNIQYF	TGTGCCAGCAGTTCCGGAGGGGCCATAGCCAAAAACATTCAGTACTTC
TRBV5-6	TRBJ1-2	NA	NA	CASSVMTDPSPPNYGYTF	TGTGCCAGCAGCGTTATGACAGACCCCTCTCCCCCTAACTATGGCTACACCTTC
TRBV6-1	TRBJ2-2	once	NA	CASSETNGELFF	TGTGCCAGCAGTGAGACTAACGGGGAGCTGTTTTTT
TRBV9	TRBJ2-3	NA	NA	CASSVAGGREDTQYF	TGTGCCAGCAGCGTAGCGGGGGGCAGAGAGGATACGCAGTATTTT
TRBV2	TRBJ2-1	NA	TRBD1	CATKRDRGSDEQFF	TGTGCCACGAAACGGGACAGGGGGTCGGATGAGCAGTTCTTC
TRBV5-6	TRBJ2-2	NA	TRBD1	CASSPDRANTGELFF	TGTGCCAGCAGCCCGGACAGGGCGAACACCGGGGAGCTGTTTTTT
TRBV29-1	TRBJ1-1	NA	NA	CSVRWSTEAFF	TGCAGCGTTCGGTGGAGCACTGAAGCTTTCTTT
TRBV18	TRBJ2-3	NA	NA	CASSPQGERGTDTQYF	TGTGCCAGCTCACCACAGGGGGAGCGAGGCACAGATACGCAGTATTTT
TRBV7-2	TRBJ2-3	NA	TRBD2	CASSPRLAGGADTQYF	TGTGCCAGCAGCCCTAGACTAGCGGGAGGGGCAGATACGCAGTATTTT
TRBV2	TRBJ2-7	NA	TRBD1	CASSGQGYEQYF	TGTGCCAGCAGCGGACAGGGCTACGAGCAGTACTTC
TRBV6-6	TRBJ1-2	NA	TRBD1	CASSGRTGSGNYGYTF	TGTGCCAGCAGTGGTCGGACAGGGTCGGGTAACTATGGCTACACCTTC
TRBV13	TRBJ1-1	NA	TRBD1	CASSQTGDTEAFF	TGTGCCAGCAGCCAGACAGGGGACACTGAAGCTTTCTTT
TRBV28	TRBJ2-7	NA	TRBD2	CASSVSGSSYEQYF	TGTGCCAGCAGTGTCAGCGGGAGCTCCTACGAGCAGTACTTC
TRBV28	TRBJ2-7	NA	NA	CASRGRQGPPYEQYF	TGTGCCAGCCGGGGGAGACAGGGCCCCCCCTACGAGCAGTACTTC
TRBV7-8	TRBJ1-2	few	TRBD1	CASSLRQGGYTF	TGTGCCAGCAGCTTAAGACAGGGAGGCTACACCTTC
TRBV2	TRBJ1-2	NA	NA	CASSGWQGTYGYTF	TGTGCCAGCAGTGGGTGGCAGGGGACATATGGCTACACCTTC
TRBV28	TRBJ1-2	NA	NA	CASSLAGMWRDYGYTF	TGTGCCAGCAGTTTAGCCGGGATGTGGCGGGACTATGGCTACACCTTC
TRBV7-2	TRBJ2-2	NA	NA	CASSLGGNTGELFF	TGTGCCAGCAGCTTAGGCGGGAACACCGGGGAGCTGTTTTTT
TRBV19	TRBJ2-1	NA	TRBD1	CASSIAGTGGLDEQFF	TGTGCCAGTAGTATCGCCGGGACAGGGGGCTTGGATGAGCAGTTCTTC
TRBV4-3	TRBJ1-2	few	TRBD1	CASSLTGTGEGYTF	TGCGCCAGCAGCCTTACCGGGACAGGGGAAGGCTACACCTTC
TRBV7-9	TRBJ1-4	NA	NA	CASSDGGEGYEKLFF	TGTGCCAGCAGCGACGGGGGGGAAGGGTATGAAAAACTGTTTTTT
TRBV5-1	TRBJ2-7	NA	TRBD2	CASSLTGGSGTSGYEQYF	TGCGCCAGCAGCTTGACAGGGGGCTCTGGGACTAGCGGCTACGAGCAGTACTTC
TRBV6-5	TRBJ2-2	NA	NA	CASNQFTGELFF	TGTGCCAGCAATCAGTTCACCGGGGAGCTGTTTTTT
TRBV7-9	TRBJ2-6	NA	NA	CASREMGGPGANVLTF	TGTGCCAGCAGAGAGATGGGCGGGCCTGGGGCCAACGTCCTGACTTTC
TRBV7-2	TRBJ2-7	NA	TRBD2	CASSHLAGGVYEQYF	TGTGCCAGCAGTCACCTAGCGGGAGGGGTCTACGAGCAGTACTTC
TRBV4-1	TRBJ2-1	NA	NA	CASSQVPPDNEQFF	TGCGCCAGCAGCCAAGTTCCCCCGGACAATGAGCAGTTCTTC
TRBV30	TRBJ1-5	once	NA	CAWSVQAGGRPGPQHF	TGTGCCTGGAGTGTACAAGCCGGCGGCCGCCCGGGGCCCCAGCATTTT
TRBV7-9	TRBJ2-1	NA	NA	CASSLWVGADNEQFF	TGTGCCAGCAGCTTATGGGTGGGGGCGGACAATGAGCAGTTCTTC
TRBV9	TRBJ2-1	few	NA	CASSVGGGMGDEQFF	TGTGCCAGCAGCGTAGGAGGCGGGATGGGGGATGAGCAGTTCTTC
TRBV6-5	TRBJ1-5	NA	NA	CASSQPGYQPQHF	TGTGCCAGCAGCCAACCAGGATATCAGCCCCAGCATTTT
TRBV5-1	TRBJ1-4	NA	TRBD1	CASSAGTGRYEKLFF	TGCGCCAGCAGCGCCGGGACAGGGAGATATGAAAAACTGTTTTTT
TRBV13	TRBJ2-5	NA	TRBD1	CASTQGGQGFGEQYF	TGTGCCAGCACTCAAGGGGGACAGGGGTTTGGGGAGCAGTACTTC
TRBV7-7	TRBJ2-1	few	TRBD2	CAGLAGSFEQFF	TGTGCCGGACTAGCGGGGTCTTTTGAGCAGTTCTTC
TRBV9	TRBJ2-7	NA	TRBD1	CASSGDPLGTGNPYEQYF	TGTGCCAGCAGCGGAGACCCCCTGGGGACAGGGAATCCCTACGAGCAGTACTTC
TRBV11-2	TRBJ2-1	NA	NA	CASSLDGASVNEQFF	TGTGCCAGCAGCTTAGATGGGGCTAGCGTCAATGAGCAGTTCTTC
TRBV28	TRBJ2-2	NA	NA	CASSFIFKHQVNTGELFF	TGTGCCAGCAGTTTCATCTTCAAGCACCAAGTTAACACCGGGGAGCTGTTTTTT
TRBV7-2	TRBJ1-1	NA	NA	CASSPWTAEAFF	TGTGCCAGCAGCCCCTGGACAGCGGAAGCTTTCTTT
TRBV4-2	TRBJ2-5	NA	TRBD2	CASSQKRTSGRGGFQETQYF	TGTGCCAGCAGCCAAAAACGGACTAGCGGGAGGGGGGGGTTCCAAGAGACCCAGTACTTC
TRBV7-6	TRBJ2-7	once	NA	CASSTEAGGPPDEQYF	TGTGCCAGCAGTACCGAAGCTGGAGGGCCTCCCGACGAGCAGTACTTC
TRBV2	TRBJ1-2	NA	NA	CASTRGEAPGGGYTF	TGTGCCAGCACCAGGGGTGAGGCTCCTGGGGGTGGCTACACCTTC
TRBV13	TRBJ2-3	NA	NA	CASSSGTPRTDTQYF	TGTGCCAGCAGCTCCGGGACACCCAGAACAGATACGCAGTATTTT
TRBV4-3	TRBJ1-1	NA	NA	CASSQVRAGADLGAFF	TGCGCCAGCAGCCAAGTACGCGCGGGAGCCGACCTGGGAGCTTTCTTT